This T cell receptor (beta chain) was found in a study of T-cell reconstitution after alpha-beta-depleted transplantation in children. The TCRbeta library incorporated unique molecular identifiers. MiXCR was run by TCRdb on the PCR reads, yielding one entry per CDR3 protein. The sample lists about 900,000 distinct CDR3 sequences, about 29% seen once, with around 30% in the top ten. This clonotype has a handful of counts. Its antigen is undetermined. Study results and limitations: The authors attributed T-cell counts and diversity one year after transplant mostly to newly produced T cells. Expanded graft clones numbering several hundred reportedly gave rise to alpha-beta T cells about two months after transplant. The high TCRbeta diversity at day 60 in some patients came from surviving recipient T cells and thymic progenitors.

Sequencing used PBMCs, mostly from graft donor cells, obtained 360 days after TCRalphabeta/CD19-depleted stem cell transplant. The sequence came from a boy in the first two years of life who had a stem cell transplant for SCID, so the T cells may come from the graft donor.

CDR3 nucleotides: TGTGCCAGCAGCCAAGTCCGCACAAGGGGCAATGAGCAGTTCTTC. Its protein is CASSQVRTRGNEQFF. The chain carries TRBV3-1 and TRBJ2-1; a weak D match, TRBD1 (5 bases). Germline CDR1 is LGHDT and CDR2 is YNNKEL (reference sequence). The CDR3 length is 15 residues. V lost 1 base, J lost 6 bases, and 13 bases lay in between.